The rows below give T cell receptor beta chains drawn from one sample of a study of tumor-infiltrating lymphocytes in primary liver carcinoma. TCRdb itself ran the multiplex PCR reads through MiXCR, one entry per CDR3 protein. In the table there are over 35,000 distinct CDR3 sequences, approximately 73% of which are singletons. The sequencing sample was made of liver tumor tissue from sampling region 2. The source is a man between 40 and 49 years old with primary liver carcinoma and hepatitis B virus infection. Both conserved end residues are part of each CDR3. A D gene is named only where the DNA matches it firmly. Size values are once, few and many counts, or a class for expanded clones, and some rows have none.

d_call	clone_size	v_call	j_call	cdr3_aa	cdr3_nt
NA	NA	TRBV28	TRBJ1-5	CAGSLRGRPQHF	TGTGCCGGCAGTTTGAGGGGCCGGCCCCAGCATTTT
TRBD2	NA	TRBV6-5	TRBJ2-1	CDSGPSAGGYNEQLF	TGTGACAGCGGTCCCTCGGCCGGGGGGTACAATGAGCAGTTATTC
NA	NA	TRBV11-2	TRBJ1-1	CASGPLWPNTEAFF	TGTGCCAGTGGCCCCCTCTGGCCGAACACTGAAGCTTTCTTT
NA	NA	TRBV29-1	TRBJ2-1	CSVIGGTGWDEQFF	TGCAGCGTCATTGGCGGGACGGGTTGGGATGAGCAGTTCTTC
NA	NA	TRBV10-2	TRBJ2-1	CASSETLVGEQFF	TGCGCCAGCAGTGAGACTTTGGTCGGGGAGCAGTTCTTC
NA	large	TRBV11-1	TRBJ2-3	CASSSGGSSVGARTDTQYF	TGTGCCAGCAGCTCTGGGGGAAGCTCTGTTGGAGCCCGCACAGATACGCAGTATTTT
NA	few	TRBV5-1	TRBJ2-1	CASSSSGLNEHFF	TGCGCCAGCAGCTCGTCAGGGTTGAATGAGCACTTCTTC
TRBD2	NA	TRBV4-3	TRBJ2-5	CAISQTASGRIGETQYF	TGCGCCATCAGCCAAACGGCTAGCGGGAGGATTGGTGAGACCCAGTACTTC
NA	large	TRBV11-2	TRBJ2-1	CASSFNYNEQFF	TGTGCCAGCAGCTTCAATTACAATGAGCAGTTCTTC
TRBD1	medium-sized	TRBV4-3	TRBJ2-5	CASSHRGQGEETQYF	TGCGCCAGCAGCCATCGGGGACAGGGTGAGGAGACCCAGTACTTC
TRBD1	NA	TRBV30	TRBJ2-7	CAWSIGQGYEEYF	TGTGCCTGGAGTATCGGACAGGGATACGAGGAATACTTC
NA	NA	TRBV4-3	TRBJ1-5	CTSSRDYNSNQPQHF	TGCACCAGCAGTCGGGATTATAATAGCAATCAGCCCCAGCATTTT
TRBD2	NA	TRBV12-3/TRBV12-4	TRBJ2-7	CARSRESGTQDF	TGTGCCAGGAGCCGGGAGAGCGGGACCCAGGACTTC
TRBD2	NA	TRBV11-3	TRBJ2-7	CARSHGEGDYVQYF	TGTGCCAGAAGCCATGGAGAAGGGGACTACGTGCAGTACTTC
TRBD2	few	TRBV12-3/TRBV12-4	TRBJ2-7	CTSSLRLAETHSYEQYF	TGTACTAGCAGTTTACGGCTAGCGGAGACCCACTCCTACGAGCAGTACTTC
NA	many	TRBV28	TRBJ2-5	CASSLGGRPETQYF	TGTGCCAGCAGTTTGGGGGGGCGGCCCGAGACCCAGTACTTC
NA	NA	TRBV29-1	TRBJ2-6	CSVEDTSQNTGANVMTF	TGCAGCGTTGAGGACACCTCGCAGAATACCGGGGCCAACGTCATGACTTTC
NA	once	TRBV4-2	TRBJ2-2	CAVSIADTGELFF	TGTGCGGTAAGTATAGCGGACACCGGGGAGCTGTTTTTT
TRBD2	NA	TRBV19	TRBJ2-1	CASSPRGLAGNEQFF	TGTGCCAGTAGTCCTAGGGGACTAGCGGGTAATGAGCAGTTCTTC
NA	NA	TRBV7-8	TRBJ2-7	CVSSALGPYEQYF	TGTGTCAGCAGCGCTCTCGGTCCTTACGAGCAGTACTTC
NA	once	TRBV7-9	TRBJ2-7	CASSLSSSYEQYF	TGTGCCAGCAGCCTAAGCAGCTCCTACGAGCAGTACTTC
TRBD2	NA	TRBV5-4	TRBJ2-2	CASMGGSSGTDTGELFF	TGTGCCAGCATGGGGGGATCTAGCGGGACCGACACCGGAGAGCTGTTTTTT
NA	NA	TRBV5-4	TRBJ2-4	CASSLKGGRRSMQYF	TGTGCCAGCAGCTTGAAAGGAGGCAGGAGAAGCATGCAGTACTTC
NA	NA	TRBV28	TRBJ2-7	CTSPPPERVFHEQYF	TGTACCAGTCCGCCACCGGAGAGGGTCTTCCATGAGCAGTACTTC
NA	NA	TRBV5-1	TRBJ1-2	CASTAPDSYGYTF	TGCGCCAGCACCGCCCCGGACAGCTATGGCTACACCTTC
TRBD2	large	TRBV6-5	TRBJ2-3	CASNPGLAGTDTQYF	TGTGCCAGCAACCCAGGACTAGCGGGAACAGATACGCAGTATTTT
NA	NA	TRBV7-9	TRBJ2-1	CASSDSLSENNVQFF	TGTGCCAGTAGTGACAGTCTATCCGAAAACAATGTGCAGTTCTTC
TRBD1	NA	TRBV9	TRBJ2-2	CASNLPQGARGTGELFF	TGTGCCAGCAACCTTCCCCAGGGGGCGCGAGGCACCGGGGAGCTGTTTTTT
NA	NA	TRBV11-2	TRBJ2-5	CASSLYPEVAVQETQYF	TGTGCCAGTAGCTTATACCCGGAGGTAGCGGTACAAGAGACCCAGTACTTC
NA	few	TRBV20-1	TRBJ1-5	CSARGLSNQPQHF	TGCAGTGCTAGGGGACTTAGCAATCAGCCCCAGCATTTT
NA	many	TRBV12-3/TRBV12-4	TRBJ2-3	CASRTGYGTDTQYF	TGTGCCAGCAGAACAGGGTACGGCACAGATACGCAGTATTTT